Each of the 28 T cell receptor beta chains below was sequenced from the same sample in a study of blood T cell repertoires in COVID-19. The assay was immunoSEQ multiplex PCR, and TCRdb's table has in-frame clones only and misses some. Of roughly 200,000 clones detected, approximately 88% appear once; the ten largest clones hold about 7%. The sequencing sample was made of peripheral blood. These receptors were taken from a middle-aged woman with COVID-19, enrolled during active disease.

The chain has TRBV5-1 and TRBJ1-4, with D unclear. Trimming stripped 0 bases from V and 3 bases from J, with 12 bases between. The CDR3 runs to 16 residues. From germline, CDR1 is SGHRS and CDR2 YFSETQ. CDR3 amino acids: CASSLAFGSANEKLFF. For the CDR3, the DNA is TGCGCCAGCAGCTTGGCCTTCGGGAGTGCTAATGAAAAACTGTTTTTT.

This chain uses TRBV6-6 with TRBJ2-1; tentative D call: TRBD1 (5 bases). CDR1 is MNHNY and CDR2 is SVGAGI in the germline V gene (reference sequence). V was shortened by 6 bases and J by 6 bases, with 15 bases between the two germline ends. The CDR3 covers 14 residues. The CDR3, as DNA: TGTGCCAGCAGCGACAGTGTAGAAGGCAATGAGCAGTTCTTC. It specifies CASSDSVEGNEQFF.

The chain couples TRBV9 to TRBJ1-1, with 7 bases identical to TRBD1. Germline V gene lookup returns CDR1 SGDLS and CDR2 YYNGEE. This CDR3 is built from 14 residues. The junction had 5 bases not matched to a gene; V was cut back by 0 bases and J by 6 bases. This chain's CDR3 is CASSVGQGGAEAFF. CDR3 DNA: TGTGCCAGCAGCGTAGGACAGGGAGGCGCTGAAGCTTTCTTT.

The rearrangement joins TRBV3-1 (or the pseudogene TRBV3-2) to TRBJ2-1; 9 bases are a match to TRBD2. From germline, CDR1 is LGHDT and CDR2 YNNKEL (reference sequence). The CDR3 covers 15 residues. J was trimmed by 7 bases and V by 1 base; bases with no gene match: 5. CDR3 in amino acids: CASSQGSGRVNEQFF. The CDR3 region has the DNA TGTGCCAGCAGCCAAGGTAGCGGGAGAGTAAATGAGCAGTTCTTC.

The chain employs TRBV5-1 and TRBJ2-7; TRBD1 is a possible D gene (6 bases). The CDR3 has 13 residues. Trimming removed 4 bases at V and 0 bases at J, with 8 bases between. Per the germline V gene, CDR1 is SGHRS and CDR2 is YFSETQ. CDR3 residues: CASSPTGSYEQYF. As DNA, the CDR3 is TGCGCCAGCAGCCCGACAGGCTCCTACGAGCAGTACTTC.

The V and J genes are TRBV14 and TRBJ1-1, with TRBD1 matching over 7 bases. This CDR3 has 14 residues. The germline V gene has CDR1 SGHDN and CDR2 FVKESK. With V trimmed by 0 bases and J by 8 bases, 6 bases remained unmatched. The CDR3 region has the DNA TGTGCCAGCAGCCAAGAAGTACGAGGGGGCGAAGCTTTCTTT. This gives the protein CASSQEVRGGEAFF.

CDR3 region: CASSQAGSGLAGDEQFF. CDR3 in DNA: TGCGCCAGCAGCCAAGCAGGATCGGGACTAGCGGGGGATGAGCAGTTCTTC. This rearrangement joins TRBV4-1 to TRBJ2-1, with 14 bases that match TRBD2. The CDR3 spans 17 residues. V was pared by 1 base and J by 8 bases, with 7 bases of the junction left unmatched. The germline CDR1 and CDR2 sequences are MGHRA and YSYEKL.

Notes on this clone: An end of the junction does not agree with germline; a read error may underlie this. This chain links TRBV27 with TRBJ2-7; D gene uncertain. The CDR3 extends over 14 amino acids. Looked up from germline, CDR1 is MNHEY and CDR2 is SMNVEV (reference sequence). CDR3 nucleotides: TGTGCCAGCAGTCTATCCAAAATTTCCTACGAGCAGTACTTC. The encoded protein is CASSLSKISYEQYF.

The chain joins TRBV10-3 to TRBJ1-2, with D unclear. The germline gives CDR1 ENHRY, CDR2 SYGVKD. The CDR3 length is 12 residues. Deletions cut 3 bases from V and 5 bases from J, with 7 bases between. CDR3 sequence reads: CAISERTYGYTF. CDR3 DNA: TGTGCCATCAGTGAACGGACTTATGGCTACACCTTC.

Details on this clone: Other DNA variants within this sample encode the same CDR3. V usage is TRBV5-8 and J usage is TRBJ1-5; 7 bases are shared with TRBD1. The J segment lost 0 bases and the V segment lost 2 bases, leaving 14 bases of the junction unmatched. The CDR3 loop spans 19 amino acids. The germline V gene has CDR1 SGHTS and CDR2 YDEGEE. The CDR3 loop reads CASSLTRTGGIYSNQPQHF. For the CDR3, the DNA is TGTGCCAGCAGCTTAACAAGGACAGGTGGGATTTATAGCAATCAGCCCCAGCATTTT.

The chain combines TRBV11-3 with TRBJ1-4; D might be TRBD1 (6 bases). This CDR3 has 15 amino acids. V lost 7 bases and J lost 7, with 19 bases in between. Looked up from germline, CDR1 is SGHNT and CDR2 is YENEEA. The CDR3 spells CASKIGAGASEKLFF. The CDR3 DNA sequence: TGTGCCAGCAAAATCGGGGCGGGGGCGTCTGAAAAACTGTTTTTT. Full variable domain (remainder filled in from reference TRBV11-3 and TRBJ1-4): EAGVVQSPRYKIIEKKQPVAFWCNPISGHNTLYWYLQNLGQGPELLIRYENEEAVDDSQLPKDRFSAERLKGVDSTLKIQPAELGDSAVYLCASKIGAGASEKLFFGSGTQLSVL.

V and J are TRBV3-1 (or the pseudogene TRBV3-2) and TRBJ1-1; D unresolved. Germline V CDR1 and CDR2: LGHDT, YNNKEL (reference sequence). Trimming removed 1 base from V and 1 base from J, with 10 bases in between. The CDR3 totals 15 residues. As DNA, the CDR3 is TGTGCCAGCAGCCAAGTAACAGTTAAGAACACTGAAGCTTTCTTT. It is translated as CASSQVTVKNTEAFF.

The V call is TRBV27, the J call TRBJ2-1; a possible D gene is TRBD1 (5 bases). Germline V CDR1 and CDR2: MNHEY, SMNVEV (reference sequence). The CDR3 extends over 14 amino acids. V was cut by 0 bases and J by 10 bases, with 13 bases left in between. CDR3 sequence (DNA): TGTGCCAGCAGTTTATCGGGGCAGGGCGCCGAGCAGTTCTTC. This translates into CASSLSGQGAEQFF.

This chain links TRBV27 with TRBJ1-2, with D possibly matching TRBD1 (6 bases). CDR3 length: 14 amino acids. V was cut by 5 bases and J by 8 bases, with 18 bases left in between. The germline V gene has CDR1 MNHEY and CDR2 SMNVEV (reference sequence). CDR3 residues: CASSPRRGARGYTF. The CDR3 coding sequence is TGTGCCAGCAGTCCTCGTCGGGGGGCGAGGGGCTACACCTTC.

The chain carries TRBV23-1 and TRBJ2-7; TRBD2 aligns across 8 bases. TRBV23-1 is an ORF, and what it does is uncertain. Losses at the gene ends were 5 bases for V and 0 bases for J; bases not matched to a gene: 18. The CDR3 totals 19 residues. The CDR3 loop is CASSFQHRSGSRSSYEQYF. CDR3 DNA: TGCGCCAGCAGTTTCCAACACAGAAGCGGGAGCCGTAGCTCCTACGAGCAGTACTTC.

The chain couples TRBV10-2 to TRBJ1-2; tentatively, D is TRBD1 (5 bases). This CDR3 is 12 amino acids long. Per the germline V gene, CDR1 is WSHSY and CDR2 is SAAADI. The V and J ends lost 4 bases and 2 bases respectively, with 5 bases between them. This CDR3 is CASSAGNYGYTF. The CDR3 coding sequence is TGCGCCAGCAGTGCAGGGAACTATGGCTACACCTTC.

The chain recombines TRBV5-4 with TRBJ1-2; 7 nucleotides line up with TRBD1. Germline CDR1 is SGHNT and CDR2 is YYREEE (reference sequence). The CDR3 extends over 16 amino acids. V lost 3 bases and J lost 4; bases outside the gene matches: 12. The CDR3 loop is CASSSPTGIEVYGYTF. The CDR3 DNA is TGTGCCAGCAGCTCCCCGACAGGGATCGAGGTCTATGGCTACACCTTC.

The chain combines TRBV3-1 (or the pseudogene TRBV3-2) with TRBJ2-5; D not certain. The germline CDR1 and CDR2 sequences are LGHDT and YNNKEL (reference sequence). V gave up 1 base and J gave up 1 base, with 7 bases separating them. The CDR3 sequence is 14 residues long. DNA for the CDR3: TGTGCCAGCAGCCAAGTTTATCCCCAAGAGACCCAGTACTTC. Its translation: CASSQVYPQETQYF.

The V and J genes are TRBV7-6 and TRBJ1-1; D possibly corresponds to TRBD1 (6 bases). There are 15 residues in the CDR3. The ends were cut back, 5 bases at V and 1 base at J, with 14 bases in the middle. Per germline, CDR1 SGHVS and CDR2 FNYEAQ. CDR3 in DNA: TGTGCCAGCAGCCAAGGAACAGGGTCGAACACTGAAGCTTTCTTT. It codes for CASSQGTGSNTEAFF.

The V gene is TRBV19, the J gene TRBJ2-2; D unclear. CDR1 LNHDA and CDR2 SQIVND come from the germline V gene (reference sequence). The CDR3 covers 18 residues. Trimming shortened V by 6 bases and J by 7 bases, and 27 bases separated the two germline ends. In DNA form, the CDR3 reads TGTGCCAGTAGGCTAAGAAACATAGCCCTCCCTGGTGGCGGGGAGCTGTTTTTT. Protein sequence: CASRLRNIALPGGGELFF.

This clone was found a few times. The V call is TRBV7-3, the J call TRBJ2-7; TRBD2 matches 7 bases. The germline CDR1 and CDR2 sequences are SGHTA and FQGTGA. Unmatched junction bases numbered 4, after V lost 2 bases and J lost 0 bases. The CDR3 extends over 15 amino acids. In DNA, the CDR3 is TGTGCCAGCAGCTTACTAGCGGAAAGCTCCTACGAGCAGTACTTC. Its protein product is CASSLLAESSYEQYF. Drawing the rest from reference TRBV7-3 and TRBJ2-7, the complete variable domain is GAGVSQTPSNKVTEKGKYVELRCDPISGHTALYWYRQSLGQGPEFLIYFQGTGAADDSGLPNDRFFAVRPEGSVSTLKIQRTERGDSAVYLCASSLLAESSYEQYFGPGTRLTVT.

The chain uses TRBV5-1 and TRBJ2-7; 8 bases fit TRBD2. With V trimmed by 4 bases and J by 5 bases, 14 bases remained unmatched. This CDR3 comprises 16 residues. Germline CDR1 and CDR2: SGHRS and YFSETQ. The CDR3 DNA sequence: TGCGCCAGCAGCCCGGGGGGGGGCGTACCAAGGAACGAGCAGTACTTC. It codes for CASSPGGGVPRNEQYF.

V is TRBV28 and J is TRBJ2-7; 7 bases map to TRBD2. With V trimmed by 1 base and J by 5 bases, 11 bases remained unmatched. CDR1 MDHEN and CDR2 SYDVKM come from the germline V gene. CDR3 length equals 16 residues. DNA for the CDR3: TGTGCCAGCAGTTTATACCAGGGAGGGATGATCCACGAGCAGTACTTC. This translates into CASSLYQGGMIHEQYF. Supplemented by reference TRBV28 and TRBJ2-7, the full variable domain reads DVKVTQSSRYLVKRTGEKVFLECVQDMDHENMFWYRQDPGLGLRLIYFSYDVKMKEKGDIPEGYSVSREKKERFSLILESASTNQTSMYLCASSLYQGGMIHEQYFGPGTRLTVT.

This clone has just one count. This rearrangement joins TRBV5-6 to TRBJ2-7; no clear D gene. This CDR3 is 14 amino acids long. Germline CDR1 reads SGHDT; CDR2 reads YYEEEE. V shed 1 base and J shed 0 bases, with 8 bases lying between them. CDR3 DNA sequence: TGTGCCAGCAGCTTGCGTCCTCTCTCCTACGAGCAGTACTTC. Its translation: CASSLRPLSYEQYF.

The chain carries TRBV7-9 and TRBJ1-1; possible D gene TRBD1, 5 bases. Germline loops: CDR1 SEHNR, CDR2 FQNEAQ (reference sequence). V shed 5 bases and J shed 0 bases, with 13 bases lying between them. The CDR3 runs to 15 residues. CDR3 amino acids: CASSRSAGMNTEAFF. The CDR3, as DNA: TGTGCCAGCAGCCGCTCGGCAGGGATGAACACTGAAGCTTTCTTT.

The gene calls are TRBV6-5 and TRBJ1-5; D unclear. CDR3 length: 11 residues. Germline CDR1 MNHEY, CDR2 SVGAGI. Trimming took 9 bases from V and 3 from J, leaving 6 bases between them. This CDR3 reads CASKHNQPQHF. The CDR3 DNA reads as TGTGCCAGTAAGCACAATCAGCCCCAGCATTTT.

This clone was observed a few times. The V gene is TRBV5-1, the J gene TRBJ2-1, with TRBD2 as a possible D gene (6 bases). The CDR3 has 13 amino acids. The germline V gene has CDR1 SGHRS and CDR2 YFSETQ. Trimming took 1 base from V and 6 from J, leaving 8 bases between them. CDR3 DNA: TGCGCCAGCAGCTTGTTGACTAGCAATGAGCAGTTCTTC. It specifies CASSLLTSNEQFF.

On this clone itself: At one end, the junction sequence differs from germline, possibly due to a read error. V is TRBV20-1 and J is TRBJ1-5; D call uncertain. The germline V gene encodes CDR1 DFQATT and CDR2 SNEGSKA (reference sequence). The CDR3 sequence is 11 residues long. The CDR3 spells CSPRPNQPQHF. The CDR3 bases are TGCAGTCCTAGACCTAATCAGCCCCAGCATTTT.